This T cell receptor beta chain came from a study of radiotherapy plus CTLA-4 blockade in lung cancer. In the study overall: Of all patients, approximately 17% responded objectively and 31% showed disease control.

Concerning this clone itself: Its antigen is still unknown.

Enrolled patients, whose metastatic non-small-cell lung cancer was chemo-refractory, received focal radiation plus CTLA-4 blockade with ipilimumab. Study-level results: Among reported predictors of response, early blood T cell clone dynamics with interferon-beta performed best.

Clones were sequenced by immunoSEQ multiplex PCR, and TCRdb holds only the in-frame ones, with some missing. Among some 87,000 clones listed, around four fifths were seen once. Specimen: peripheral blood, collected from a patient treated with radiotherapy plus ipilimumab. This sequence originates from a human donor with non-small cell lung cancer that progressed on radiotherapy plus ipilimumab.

The CDR3 sequence: CASSPSNTGRQETQYF. For the CDR3, the DNA is TGTGCCAGCTCACCAAGTAACACGGGCCGCCAAGAGACCCAGTACTTC. This rearrangement joins TRBV18 to TRBJ2-5, with unresolved D. V was clipped by 2 bases and J by 1 base, with 14 bases between them. Germline lookup yields CDR1 KGHSH and CDR2 LQKENI. This CDR3 has 16 residues.